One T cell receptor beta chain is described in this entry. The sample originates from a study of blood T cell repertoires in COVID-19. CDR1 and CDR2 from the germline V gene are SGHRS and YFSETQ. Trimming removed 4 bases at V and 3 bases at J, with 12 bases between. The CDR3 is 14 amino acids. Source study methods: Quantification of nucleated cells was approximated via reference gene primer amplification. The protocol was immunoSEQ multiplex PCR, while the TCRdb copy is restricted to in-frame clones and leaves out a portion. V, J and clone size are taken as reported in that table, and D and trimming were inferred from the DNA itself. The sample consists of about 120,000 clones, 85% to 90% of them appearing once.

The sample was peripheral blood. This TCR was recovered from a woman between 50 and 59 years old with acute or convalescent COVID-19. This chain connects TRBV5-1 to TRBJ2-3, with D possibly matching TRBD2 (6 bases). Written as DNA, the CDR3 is TGCGCCAGCAGCATTGGGGCGGGGACAGATACGCAGTATTTT. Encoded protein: CASSIGAGTDTQYF.